Below are 27 T cell receptor beta chains sequenced from a single sample in a study of cytomegalovirus exposure and HLA in healthy donors. PCR employed 60 Vbeta and 13 Jbeta primers. Clones were read by immunoSEQ multiplex PCR, and TCRdb kept only the in-frame ones, dropping some. The sample consists of 190,000 or so clones, about four fifths of them appearing once. The source material was PBMCs. All receptors derive from a woman in her fifties or sixties in good health and CMV-seropositive.

This rearrangement joins TRBV5-1 to TRBJ2-3; no reliable D call. The CDR3 is 15 amino acids. V dropped 3 bases and J dropped 2 bases, with 13 bases sitting between them. In germline, CDR1 is SGHRS, CDR2 YFSETQ. In nucleotides, the CDR3 is TGCGCCAGCAGCTCGAGATCCCAACCCACAGATACGCAGTATTTT. The encoded protein is CASSSRSQPTDTQYF.

V and J are TRBV5-1 and TRBJ1-6; the D is unclear. The V gene lost 4 bases and the J gene lost 5 bases, with 10 bases spanning the gap. The CDR3 is made up of 14 amino acids. In germline, CDR1 is SGHRS, CDR2 YFSETQ. CDR3 in DNA: TGCGCCAGCAGCCCACTTCTCCATAATTCACCCCTCCACTTT. It specifies CASSPLLHNSPLHF. Combining the CDR3 with reference TRBV5-1 and TRBJ1-6 gives the whole variable domain KAGVTQTPRYLIKTRGQQVTLSCSPISGHRSVSWYQQTPGQGLQFLFEYFSETQRNKGNFPGRFSGRQFSNSRSEMNVSTLELGDSALYLCASSPLLHNSPLHFGNGTRLTVT.

The chain is built from TRBV6-5 and TRBJ2-7, with TRBD1 identical over 8 bases. V dropped 4 bases and J dropped 2; count of bases not matched to a gene: 4. The CDR3 consists of 14 residues. Germline lookup yields CDR1 MNHEY and CDR2 SVGAGI. CDR3 protein: CASSLTGEPYEQYF. As DNA, the CDR3 is TGTGCCAGCAGTTTGACAGGGGAGCCCTACGAGCAGTACTTC.

The CDR3 loop reads CRSSSGENTEAFF. The CDR3 nucleotides read TGCAGAAGCTCTTCCGGGGAGAACACTGAAGCTTTCTTT. The chain employs TRBV29-1 and TRBJ1-1; D remains ambiguous. The germline gives CDR1 SQVTM, CDR2 ANQGSEA. The CDR3 has 13 amino acids.

This clone came up a few times. This sequence joins TRBV5-1 and TRBJ2-7; 13 nucleotides line up with TRBD2. Germline V CDR1 and CDR2: SGHRS, YFSETQ. After removal of 0 bases from V and 3 bases from J, the junction contained 0 bases not matched to a gene. The CDR3 loop spans 15 amino acids. The CDR3 region has the DNA TGCGCCAGCAGCTTGGGACTAGCGGGGGGCTACGAGCAGTACTTC. Translating gives CASSLGLAGGYEQYF.

The CDR3 loop is CASSPIRTTGGNEQYF. The CDR3 nucleotides read TGTGCCAGCAGCCCTATTAGGACGACAGGGGGCAACGAGCAGTACTTC. The rearrangement uses TRBV5-6 and TRBJ2-7; TRBD1 matches 10 bases. The CDR3 runs 16 residues. The J segment lost 5 bases and the V segment lost 4 bases, leaving 12 bases of the junction unmatched. Germline V lookup: CDR1 SGHDT, CDR2 YYEEEE.

This chain joins TRBV5-1 and TRBJ2-2; D gene unclear. V was clipped by 0 bases and J by 1 base, with 7 bases between them. Germline CDR1 is SGHRS and CDR2 is YFSETQ. This CDR3 has 15 residues. CDR3 residues: CASSLVWQNTGELFF. CDR3 coding DNA: TGCGCCAGCAGCTTGGTCTGGCAGAACACCGGGGAGCTGTTTTTT.

This clone was picked up one time. The CDR3, as DNA: TGTGCCAGCAGTGTAGGCCGGCCTCCCTCGGGGAATGAGCAGTTCTTC. Translation: CASSVGRPPSGNEQFF. V is TRBV27 and J is TRBJ2-1; tentatively, D is TRBD2 (5 bases). Germline lookup yields CDR1 MNHEY and CDR2 SMNVEV (reference sequence). The CDR3 totals 16 residues. The ends were cut back, 5 bases at V and 7 bases at J, with 21 bases in the middle.

The count of this clone is one. The gene calls are TRBV30 and TRBJ1-2; D is unclear. The CDR3 runs to 13 residues. The germline V gene encodes CDR1 GTSNPN and CDR2 SVGIG (reference sequence). The ends were cut back, 3 bases at V and 5 bases at J, with 13 bases in the middle. CDR3 loop: CAWSFPPGYGYTF. The CDR3 nucleotides read TGTGCCTGGAGCTTCCCCCCCGGGTATGGCTACACCTTC.

This clone was seen a handful of times. The chain carries TRBV5-1 and TRBJ2-1; D unclear. V was pared by 2 bases and J by 8 bases, with 14 bases between. CDR1 is SGHRS and CDR2 is YFSETQ in the germline V gene. CDR3 size: 14 residues. The CDR3 here is CASSLGDTDDEQFF. CDR3 nucleotide sequence: TGCGCCAGCAGCTTAGGAGATACCGACGATGAGCAGTTCTTC.

This clone came up a few times. The V gene is TRBV5-6, the J gene TRBJ1-4, with D possibly matching TRBD1 (6 bases). Trimming took 1 base from V and 6 from J, leaving 10 bases between them. The CDR3 consists of 14 residues. CDR1 is SGHDT and CDR2 is YYEEEE in the germline V gene. CDR3 nucleotide sequence: TGTGCCAGCAGCTTGCTACCAGGGGATGAAAAACTGTTTTTT. This sequence encodes CASSLLPGDEKLFF.

The chain is built from TRBV19 and TRBJ1-4, with D unresolved. The V and J ends lost 3 bases and 3 bases respectively, with 5 bases between them. This CDR3 is 13 amino acids long. Looked up from germline, CDR1 is LNHDA and CDR2 is SQIVND (reference sequence). CDR3 residues: CASSISANEKLFF. For the CDR3, the DNA is TGTGCCAGTAGTATCTCGGCTAATGAAAAACTGTTTTTT.

This clone was recorded a few times. The DNA of the CDR3 is TGTGCCAGCAGTTACAGGGGGCACATGAACACTGAAGCTTTCTTT. Its protein is CASSYRGHMNTEAFF. The chain links TRBV6-5 to TRBJ1-1; 7 positions match TRBD1. Per germline, CDR1 MNHEY and CDR2 SVGAGI. V shed 2 bases and J 0 bases; nucleotides not matched to a gene: 3. This CDR3 is 15 amino acids long.

This rearrangement joins TRBV4-2 to TRBJ1-2; TRBD1 matches at 9 bases. Trimming cost V 3 bases and J 3 bases; bases outside gene matches: 5. The CDR3 is made up of 15 amino acids. Germline V lookup: CDR1 LGHNA, CDR2 YNFKEQ. CDR3 nucleotides: TGTGCCAGCAGCCATGACACAGGGGGCGACTATGGCTACACCTTC. Protein: CASSHDTGGDYGYTF.

The gene calls are TRBV5-1 and TRBJ1-2, with D possibly matching TRBD1 (5 bases). The ends were cut back, 3 bases at V and 4 bases at J, with 16 bases in the middle. Germline CDR1 SGHRS, CDR2 YFSETQ. CDR3 length: 15 residues. CDR3 in amino acids: CASSSTGGWTYGYTF. The CDR3 DNA follows: TGCGCCAGCAGCTCTACTGGGGGGTGGACCTATGGCTACACCTTC. Using reference TRBV5-1 and TRBJ1-2 for the parts outside the CDR3, the full variable domain is KAGVTQTPRYLIKTRGQQVTLSCSPISGHRSVSWYQQTPGQGLQFLFEYFSETQRNKGNFPGRFSGRQFSNSRSEMNVSTLELGDSALYLCASSSTGGWTYGYTFGSGTRLTVV.

This clone came up once. The chain joins TRBV19 to TRBJ2-7; D possibly corresponds to TRBD2 (6 bases). The CDR3 covers 16 residues. With 3 bases removed from V and 2 bases from J, the gap between germline ends came to 17 bases. Per germline, CDR1 LNHDA and CDR2 SQIVND (reference sequence). CDR3 nucleotide sequence: TGTGCCAGTAGTATTAGCCGTTGGGGGGACCCCTACGAGCAGTACTTC. Its protein product is CASSISRWGDPYEQYF.

The rearrangement links TRBV5-6 to TRBJ1-2, with 7 positions matching TRBD1. V gave up 4 bases and J gave up 9 bases; unmatched junction bases: 15. CDR3 length equals 15 residues. Germline V gives CDR1 SGHDT, CDR2 YYEEEE. CDR3 protein: CASSPDRNYGYRYTF. CDR3 DNA: TGTGCCAGCAGCCCGGACAGGAACTATGGGTATCGCTACACCTTC.

The chain recombines TRBV29-1 with TRBJ1-2; D possibly corresponds to TRBD1 (5 bases). The CDR3 spans 12 residues. The V and J ends lost 4 bases and 6 bases respectively, with 12 bases between them. The V gene's germline CDR1 is SQVTM and CDR2 ANQGSEA. CDR3 bases: TGCAGCGTTGTAAGGGGATACGATGGCTACACCTTC. Protein: CSVVRGYDGYTF.

J is TRBJ2-7 and V is TRBV29-1; 10 bases map to TRBD2. This CDR3 has 15 amino acids. J gave up 4 bases and V 6 bases, and 12 bases lay outside the gene matches. The germline gives CDR1 SQVTM, CDR2 ANQGSEA. The CDR3 nucleotides read TGCAGCGTCCTTAAACTAGCGGGGTTGTGGTACGAGCAGTACTTC. Its protein product is CSVLKLAGLWYEQYF.

This clone was observed a single time. This chain connects TRBV28 to TRBJ2-2, with 9 bases that match TRBD1. Germline values: CDR1 MDHEN, CDR2 SYDVKM. This CDR3 has 17 residues. V lost 4 bases and J lost 2; bases outside the gene matches: 8. Here the CDR3 reads CASSSLGQGINTGELFF. The CDR3 bases are TGTGCCAGCAGTTCCCTGGGACAGGGTATTAACACCGGGGAGCTGTTTTTT.

The rearrangement joins TRBV20-1 to TRBJ1-1, with D perhaps matching TRBD1 (5 bases). The CDR3 consists of 11 residues. V was shortened by 3 bases and J by 11 bases, with 13 bases between the two germline ends. From germline, CDR1 is DFQATT and CDR2 SNEGSKA (reference sequence). CDR3 sequence reads: CSASSWGDAFF. CDR3 in DNA: TGCAGTGCTAGTTCTTGGGGGGATGCTTTCTTT.

CDR3 nucleotides: TGTGCCAGCTCACCAACAGGGAGGGGGAACACTGAAGCTTTCTTT. Translated, it gives CASSPTGRGNTEAFF. The V call is TRBV18, the J call TRBJ1-1; possible D gene TRBD1, 6 bases. Germline V CDR1 and CDR2: KGHSH, LQKENI. This CDR3 is 15 amino acids long. Deletions cut 2 bases from V and 1 base from J, with 11 bases between.

The chain carries TRBV5-1 and TRBJ1-2, with a tentative D call TRBD1 (6 bases). This CDR3 has 14 amino acids. Germline V gene sequence: CDR1 SGHRS, CDR2 YFSETQ. The germline V and J ends were trimmed by 0 bases and 8 bases, with 14 bases remaining between them. The CDR3 DNA sequence: TGCGCCAGCAGCTTGGACCCACAGGGAACAGGCTACACCTTC. Translation: CASSLDPQGTGYTF.

This chain links TRBV28 with TRBJ1-5; a possible D gene is TRBD1 (5 bases). The CDR3 length is 12 residues. Trimming shortened V by 3 bases and J by 5 bases, and 5 bases separated the two germline ends. The V gene's germline CDR1 is MDHEN and CDR2 SYDVKM. In DNA form, the CDR3 reads TGTGCCAGCAGTTTCAGGGATCAGCCCCAGCATTTT. Translating it yields CASSFRDQPQHF.

CDR3 in DNA: TGTGCCAGCAGCTTAGCTGAGGTTAACACCGGGGAGCTGTTTTTT. Its translation is CASSLAEVNTGELFF. The V call is TRBV7-9, the J call TRBJ2-2; D call uncertain. CDR3 length equals 15 residues. Germline CDR1 reads SEHNR; CDR2 reads FQNEAQ (reference sequence). V lost 0 bases, J lost 2 bases, and 7 bases lay in between.

The rearrangement joins TRBV5-4 to TRBJ2-5; unclear D gene. Germline CDR1 SGHNT, CDR2 YYREEE (reference sequence). The CDR3 totals 15 residues. The germline V and J ends were trimmed by 7 bases and 3 bases, with 19 bases remaining between them. The CDR3 DNA reads as TGTGCCAGCGGCCAACAGTCCCCCTTCAAAGAGACCCAGTACTTC. Translation gives CASGQQSPFKETQYF. The full variable domain, its missing parts supplied by reference TRBV5-4 and TRBJ2-5, is ETGVTQSPTHLIKTRGQQVTLRCSSQSGHNTVSWYQQALGQGPQFIFQYYREEENGRGNFPPRFSGLQFPNYSSELNVNALELDDSALYLCASGQQSPFKETQYFGPGTRLLVL.

In this sample, this clone turned up a few times. V is TRBV7-9 and J is TRBJ2-6; 11 bases are shared with TRBD2. CDR1 and CDR2 from the germline V gene are SEHNR and FQNEAQ (reference sequence). The CDR3 is 16 amino acids. V gave up 5 bases and J gave up 3 bases; unmatched junction bases: 3. The CDR3 DNA is TGTGCCAGCAGCACCCTAGCGGGGGGTGGGGCCAACGTCCTGACTTTC. Its translation is CASSTLAGGGANVLTF.